This T cell receptor beta chain was observed in a study of CD8 T cells in ankylosing spondylitis. Study-wide results and caveats: Ankylosing spondylitis blood appeared to be characterized by a TCR beta motif of eight highly homologous variants.

This clonotype has a count of ten or more. Its cognate antigen is unknown. TCRdb re-analysed the 5' RACE reads in MiXCR, keeping a single row per CDR3 protein. The data contain 180,000 or so distinct CDR3 sequences, approximately 10% of them singletons. V was pared by 3 bases and J by 2 bases, with 21 bases between. Germline assignment: CDR1 MNHEY and CDR2 SVGEGT. The CDR3 runs to 18 residues. The sequence was obtained from a male donor with ankylosing spondylitis or in good health (not recorded which). Sequenced input: blood, either unsorted or a sorted T cell fraction (not recorded which). This chain joins TRBV6-2 or TRBV6-3 and TRBJ2-3; D assignment may be TRBD1 or TRBD2 (6 bases each). The CDR3, as DNA: TGTGCCAGCAGTTATTCCCTCTTACGGCGGGGACACACAGATACGCAGTATTTT. Protein product: CASSYSLLRRGHTDTQYF.